The 10 T cell receptor beta chains presented below share a single source sample, sequenced in a study of PD-1 blockade in classical Hodgkin lymphoma. Each patient experienced a relapse that followed autologous stem cell transplantation, and brentuximab vedotin exposure varied. It was by magnetic negative selection that CD4+ T cells were purified from thawed PBMCs. Assay: immunoSEQ multiplex PCR; the TCRdb copy retains only in-frame clones and omits some. The sample lists 25,000 to 35,000 clones; roughly 85% were seen once. The source material was CD4+ T cells from blood, sampled at baseline. The receptors come from a human donor with classical Hodgkin lymphoma.

This rearrangement joins TRBV2 to TRBJ1-2; D not resolved. CDR3 length: 13 amino acids. Between the trimmed V and J ends, which lost 6 bases and 8 bases, there was a span of 16 bases. Germline V gives CDR1 SNHLY, CDR2 FYNNEI. CDR3 sequence (DNA): TGTGCCAGCAGCCTAGACCTTCCGGCGGGCTACACCTTC. It is translated as CASSLDLPAGYTF.

The chain couples TRBV5-6 to TRBJ2-7; D is unclear. CDR3 length: 16 residues. Germline values: CDR1 SGHDT, CDR2 YYEEEE. With 1 base removed from V and 3 bases from J, the gap between germline ends came to 17 bases. The CDR3 nucleotides read TGTGCCAGCAGCTTGTATAGTAGGCAGAAAAGCTACGAGCAGTACTTC. It specifies CASSLYSRQKSYEQYF.

This sequence joins TRBV11-3 and TRBJ1-1; D perhaps matches TRBD1 (5 bases). V was shortened by 3 bases and J by 5 bases, with 10 bases between the two germline ends. The CDR3 is 13 residues long. Looked up from germline, CDR1 is SGHNT and CDR2 is YENEEA. CDR3 nucleotide sequence: TGTGCCAGCAGCTTGTCCAGGGTAACTGAAGCTTTCTTT. It encodes CASSLSRVTEAFF.

The V call is TRBV2, the J call TRBJ2-6, with D perhaps matching TRBD1 (6 bases). Deletions cut 10 bases from V and 0 bases from J, with 28 bases between. The CDR3 contains 20 residues. CDR1 is SNHLY and CDR2 is FYNNEI in the germline V gene. The CDR3 sequence is CATKGVTMGAQISGANVLTF. DNA for the CDR3: TGTGCCACTAAAGGGGTCACGATGGGGGCCCAAATCTCTGGGGCCAACGTCCTGACTTTC.

The chain carries TRBV4-3 and TRBJ2-2, with D hard to call. Trimming shortened V by 4 bases and J by 6 bases, and 15 bases separated the two germline ends. CDR1 and CDR2 (germline): LGHNA, YSLEER. The CDR3 has 15 residues. CDR3 sequence reads: CASSRADVYPGELFF. The CDR3 DNA reads as TGCGCCAGCAGCCGGGCCGACGTGTATCCCGGGGAGCTGTTTTTT.

CDR3 sequence reads: CASRTVAGANVLTF. In DNA form, the CDR3 reads TGTGCCAGTAGGACTGTCGCTGGGGCCAACGTCCTGACTTTC. The rearrangement links TRBV19 to TRBJ2-6; D remains unclear. The CDR3 contains 14 residues. The V and J ends lost 6 bases and 2 bases respectively, with 8 bases between them. Per the germline V gene, CDR1 is LNHDA and CDR2 is SQIVND (reference sequence).

In this sample, this clone turned up a few times. This chain uses TRBV18 with TRBJ1-1, with 9 nucleotides matching TRBD1. The V gene's germline CDR1 is KGHSH and CDR2 LQKENI. Trimming at V came to 8 bases and at J to 4 bases, leaving 2 bases not matched to a gene. This CDR3 is 12 amino acids long. CDR3 loop: CASQGQGTEAFF. CDR3 DNA sequence: TGTGCCAGCCAGGGACAGGGCACTGAAGCTTTCTTT.

This rearrangement joins TRBV28 to TRBJ2-1; perhaps TRBD2 as D (6 bases). The CDR3 sequence is 15 residues long. From germline, CDR1 is MDHEN and CDR2 SYDVKM. V shed 5 bases and J shed 8 bases, with 19 bases lying between them. For the CDR3, the DNA is TGTGCCAGCAGTACTCTGGGCGGGAAGTACCATGAGCAGTTCTTC. It encodes CASSTLGGKYHEQFF.

This chain links TRBV10-3 with TRBJ2-1; 12 nucleotides line up with TRBD2. This CDR3 is 18 amino acids long. V shed 2 bases, J shed 3 bases, and the junction held 8 bases outside the gene matches. Germline V gives CDR1 ENHRY, CDR2 SYGVKD. CDR3 sequence (DNA): TGTGCCATCAGTGAGGTCAGGGGACTAGCGGGCCTCTACAATGAGCAGTTCTTC. It encodes CAISEVRGLAGLYNEQFF.

This rearrangement joins TRBV18 to TRBJ2-6, with D perhaps given as TRBD1 or TRBD2 (5 bases each). CDR3 length: 14 amino acids. CDR1 is KGHSH, CDR2 LQKENI, per germline. Deletions cut 2 bases from V and 7 bases from J, with 9 bases between. The CDR3: CASSPGTGANVLTF. CDR3 in DNA: TGTGCCAGCTCACCAGGGACGGGAGCCAACGTCCTGACTTTC. Combining the CDR3 with reference TRBV18 and TRBJ2-6 gives the whole variable domain NAGVMQNPRHLVRRRGQEARLRCSPMKGHSHVYWYRQLPEEGLKFMVYLQKENIIDESGMPKERFSAEFPKEGPSILRIQQVVRGDSAAYFCASSPGTGANVLTFGAGSRLTVL.